The 18 T cell receptor beta chains reported below all come from one sample, sequenced in a study of blood T cell repertoires in COVID-19. Profiled with immunoSEQ multiplex PCR; TCRdb holds only in-frame clones, not every one. Here the sample spans tens of thousands of clones, 65% to 80% being singletons. The sample taken for sequencing was peripheral blood. These receptors came from a human donor with active or convalescent COVID-19. The donor label of this sample is uncertain.

This chain uses TRBV6-4 with TRBJ1-4, with 8 bases identical to TRBD1. V trimming: 2 bases; J trimming: 6 bases; junction bases outside the gene matches: 5. The CDR3 extends over 15 amino acids. Germline assignment: CDR1 MRHNA and CDR2 SNTAGT. CDR3 nucleotides: TGTGCCAGCAGTGACCTGACAGGGGAGTATGAAAAACTGTTTTTT. This codes for CASSDLTGEYEKLFF.

This rearrangement joins TRBV7-3 to TRBJ2-6; TRBD1 matches 9 bases. Unmatched junction bases numbered 10, after V lost 1 base and J lost 0 bases. The V gene's germline CDR1 is SGHTA and CDR2 FQGTGA. The CDR3 sequence is 20 residues long. For the CDR3, the DNA is TGTGCCAGCAGCTTAAGAGGGCGGACAGGGGATCGCTCTGGGGCCAACGTCCTGACTTTC. Protein product: CASSLRGRTGDRSGANVLTF.

V and J are TRBV6-2 or TRBV6-3 and TRBJ2-5; TRBD2 is a possible D gene (5 bases). The CDR3 runs 15 residues. The germline V gene has CDR1 MNHEY and CDR2 SVGEGT. V dropped 2 bases and J dropped 5 bases, with 15 bases sitting between them. CDR3 protein: CASSYQRSRRETQYF. CDR3 nucleotides: TGTGCCAGCAGTTACCAGCGGAGCCGGAGGGAGACCCAGTACTTC.

This clone was seen more than once but under ten times. This rearrangement joins TRBV5-1 to TRBJ2-7, with D tentatively TRBD2 (6 bases). The CDR3 sequence is 15 residues long. Germline assignment: CDR1 SGHRS and CDR2 YFSETQ. V shed 0 bases and J shed 7 bases, with 17 bases lying between them. The CDR3 spells CASSLAGTSPEEQYF. For the CDR3, the DNA is TGCGCCAGCAGCTTGGCCGGGACTTCCCCAGAGGAGCAGTACTTC.

The chain has TRBV10-3 and TRBJ1-1, with TRBD1 identical over 7 bases. This CDR3 spans 13 amino acids. After removal of 8 bases from V and 3 bases from J, the junction contained 6 bases not matched to a gene. Germline assignment: CDR1 ENHRY and CDR2 SYGVKD. DNA of the CDR3: TGTGCCATCCTACAGGGGATAGACACTGAAGCTTTCTTT. Its translation: CAILQGIDTEAFF.

The CDR3, as DNA: TGCGCCAGCAGCCCCCGGACGGAGGCCTACGAGCAGTACTTC. Protein sequence: CASSPRTEAYEQYF. This chain links TRBV4-1 with TRBJ2-7; D is perhaps TRBD2 (5 bases). Trimming stripped 4 bases from V and 2 bases from J, with 12 bases between. Germline values: CDR1 MGHRA, CDR2 YSYEKL. CDR3 size: 14 residues.

The J gene is TRBJ2-3, the V gene TRBV29-1, with D unresolved. The germline gives CDR1 SQVTM, CDR2 ANQGSEA. Trimming stripped 3 bases from V and 3 bases from J, with 7 bases between. There are 12 residues in the CDR3. CDR3 in amino acids: CSVEVTTDTQYF. In nucleotides, the CDR3 is TGCAGCGTTGAGGTGACTACAGATACGCAGTATTTT.

This clone showed up just once. The rearrangement uses TRBV5-1 and TRBJ2-1; the match to TRBD2 covers 11 bases. The CDR3 covers 17 residues. Trimming cost V 1 base and J 12 bases; bases outside gene matches: 15. Germline V gives CDR1 SGHRS, CDR2 YFSETQ. The CDR3 here is CASSLITHGTSGLGQFF. CDR3 nucleotide sequence: TGCGCCAGCAGCTTGATCACTCACGGGACTAGCGGCCTTGGGCAGTTCTTC.

V gene TRBV19 combines with J gene TRBJ2-3; D is ambiguous. The germline V gene has CDR1 LNHDA and CDR2 SQIVND (reference sequence). The V and J ends lost 5 bases and 0 bases respectively, with 21 bases between them. There are 18 residues in the CDR3. CDR3 DNA: TGTGCCAGTAGTTCCGTTGTAGCTGCCCTAAGAAGCACAGATACGCAGTATTTT. This codes for CASSSVVAALRSTDTQYF.

This clone appeared a few times. J is TRBJ2-1 and V is TRBV9; a weak D match, TRBD2 (5 bases). In germline, CDR1 is SGDLS, CDR2 YYNGEE. The ends were cut back, 3 bases at V and 10 bases at J, with 5 bases in the middle. The CDR3 contains 10 residues. The CDR3 nucleotides read TGTGCCAGCAGCGGGAGGGAGCAGTTCTTC. Translated, it gives CASSGREQFF.

This clone appeared a single time. V is TRBV7-2 and J is TRBJ1-6; D is ambiguous. V was trimmed by 2 bases and J by 10 bases, leaving 12 bases between them. Germline CDR1 SGHTA, CDR2 FQGNSA. This CDR3 has 14 residues. CDR3 sequence (DNA): TGTGCCAGCAGCTTACCAGGTGGTAGGTCACCCCTCCACTTT. Translating gives CASSLPGGRSPLHF.

A word on this clone: The sample has other DNA sequences that encode this CDR3 too. The CDR3 sequence is CASSLLRDQPQHF. The DNA for the CDR3 is TGTGCCAGCAGTTTACTCCGTGATCAGCCCCAGCATTTT. The chain uses TRBV12-3 or TRBV12-4 and TRBJ1-5; D unclear. The V and J ends lost 2 bases and 5 bases respectively, with 7 bases between them. The CDR3 contains 13 residues.

V usage is TRBV7-9 and J usage is TRBJ2-3; 7 bases match TRBD1. Germline CDR1 is SEHNR and CDR2 is FQNEAQ (reference sequence). V gave up 4 bases and J gave up 4 bases; unmatched junction bases: 14. The CDR3 is 17 amino acids. The CDR3 here is CASSSSSHRGTPDTQYF. CDR3 sequence (DNA): TGTGCCAGCAGCTCAAGCAGTCACAGGGGCACCCCAGATACGCAGTATTTT.

This clone has only one observation. The chain links TRBV24-1 to TRBJ2-3, with D maybe TRBD1 (5 bases). The CDR3 has 14 residues. V was pared by 3 bases and J by 5 bases, with 11 bases between. Looked up from germline, CDR1 is KGHDR and CDR2 is SFDVKD. The CDR3 coding sequence is TGTGCCACCAGTGATCCATATACAGGAGATACGCAGTATTTT. Translating gives CATSDPYTGDTQYF.

The chain joins TRBV7-6 to TRBJ2-1, with D maybe TRBD2 (6 bases). Germline V gene lookup returns CDR1 SGHVS and CDR2 FNYEAQ. V was cut by 4 bases and J by 6 bases, with 22 bases left in between. This CDR3 has 17 amino acids. The CDR3 loop is CASSSTGGSTRLNEQFF. In DNA, the CDR3 is TGTGCCAGCAGCTCTACCGGAGGGTCCACCCGTCTCAATGAGCAGTTCTTC.

The rearrangement links TRBV5-1 to TRBJ1-2, with 9 bases lining up with TRBD1. The CDR3 extends over 15 amino acids. Germline-derived CDR1 and CDR2 are SGHRS and YFSETQ. V lost 3 bases and J lost 2; bases outside the gene matches: 5. The CDR3 reads CASSWGQGGNYGYTF. CDR3 DNA: TGCGCCAGCAGCTGGGGACAGGGAGGAAACTATGGCTACACCTTC.

The V call is TRBV29-1, the J call TRBJ1-6; TRBD1 aligns across 7 bases. CDR3 length equals 14 residues. Germline assignment: CDR1 SQVTM and CDR2 ANQGSEA. V gave up 6 bases and J gave up 1 base; unmatched junction bases: 3. The CDR3 sequence is CSVRQGSYNSPLHF. The CDR3 DNA reads as TGCAGCGTCAGACAGGGATCCTATAATTCACCCCTCCACTTT.

V and J are TRBV5-1 and TRBJ2-2; 10 bases are a match to TRBD2. CDR3 length: 17 residues. V lost 0 bases to trimming and J lost 1 base; unmatched junction nucleotides: 3. Germline loops: CDR1 SGHRS, CDR2 YFSETQ. The CDR3 here is CASSLGLAGRNTGELFF. As DNA, the CDR3 is TGCGCCAGCAGCTTGGGACTAGCGGGCCGGAACACCGGGGAGCTGTTTTTT.